These 9 T cell receptor beta chains were all obtained from the same sample, sequenced in a study of human T cells and chemical hapten exposure. TCRdb reanalysed the RACE reads using MiXCR and keeps one entry per CDR3 protein. Of approximately 97,000 distinct CDR3 sequences in the sample, 9.5% to 12% are singletons; the top ten hold roughly 3%. Time point noted: patch test 2, 6 weeks after DPC sensitization. Sample treatment: therapeutic diphenylcyclopropenone sensitization with weekly scalp DPC. Material: whole blood, obtained in connection with sensitization to the hapten diphenylcyclopropenone (DPC). The receptors were gathered from a woman between 35 and 50 years old with alopecia areata. Some clones in this sample may be carry-over from other donors' samples.

This clonotype was seen more than once but under ten times. The chain has TRBV7-9 and TRBJ2-7, with D maybe TRBD1 (5 bases). Trimming shortened V by 5 bases and J by 4 bases, and 9 bases separated the two germline ends. The V gene's germline CDR1 is SEHNR and CDR2 FQNEAQ (reference sequence). The CDR3 is made up of 12 amino acids. For the CDR3, the DNA is TGTGCCAGCAGCCCACCAGGGTACGAGCAGTACTTC. Residues: CASSPPGYEQYF.

Ten or more counts support this clonotype. V gene TRBV9 combines with J gene TRBJ2-2; the D is unclear. V was trimmed by 3 bases and J by 5 bases, leaving 11 bases between them. This CDR3 spans 14 amino acids. Germline V lookup: CDR1 SGDLS, CDR2 YYNGEE. CDR3 protein: CASSARTETGELFF. The CDR3 nucleotides are TGTGCCAGCAGCGCTCGAACGGAGACCGGGGAGCTGTTTTTT.

The chain employs TRBV12-3 or TRBV12-4 and TRBJ1-2, with no clear D. The CDR3 has 13 amino acids. The V end lost 6 bases, the J end lost 2 bases, and 10 bases lay between the germline ends. The CDR3 DNA is TGTGCCAGCAGCCCAGAGGAAAACTATGGCTACACCTTC. This translates into CASSPEENYGYTF.

The chain has TRBV7-3 and TRBJ2-2; 10 bases are shared with TRBD2. Trimming took 5 bases from V and 2 from J; bases not matched to a gene: 5. The length of the CDR3 is 16 residues. Germline V gives CDR1 SGHTA, CDR2 FQGTGA. The CDR3 spells CASSPLAGVNTGELFF. In nucleotides, the CDR3 is TGTGCCAGCAGCCCCCTAGCGGGGGTAAACACCGGGGAGCTGTTTTTT.

This clonotype was seen a handful of times. This rearrangement joins TRBV5-1 to TRBJ2-7; D gene unclear. This CDR3 has 14 residues. Germline assignment: CDR1 SGHRS and CDR2 YFSETQ. Trimming removed 1 base from V and 0 bases from J, with 8 bases in between. CDR3 nucleotide sequence: TGCGCCAGCAGCTTGCAGCCCACCTCCTACGAGCAGTACTTC. It specifies CASSLQPTSYEQYF. Variable domain in full (rest from reference TRBV5-1 and TRBJ2-7): KAGVTQTPRYLIKTRGQQVTLSCSPISGHRSVSWYQQTPGQGLQFLFEYFSETQRNKGNFPGRFSGRQFSNSRSEMNVSTLELGDSALYLCASSLQPTSYEQYFGPGTRLTVT.

This clonotype was counted ten times or more. The gene calls are TRBV20-1 and TRBJ1-1; perhaps TRBD1 as D (6 bases). V was cut by 5 bases and J by 3 bases, with 25 bases left in between. This CDR3 contains 17 residues. Germline V gene sequence: CDR1 DFQATT, CDR2 SNEGSKA (reference sequence). The DNA of the CDR3 is TGCAGTGCTTCCCTGCCTGGGGGGGCGTGGGTTGACACTGAAGCTTTCTTT. Its translation: CSASLPGGAWVDTEAFF.

V and J are TRBV4-2 and TRBJ2-2, with unresolved D. The CDR3 runs 15 residues. Germline values: CDR1 LGHNA, CDR2 YNFKEQ. Trimming removed 0 bases at V and 4 bases at J, with 9 bases between. CDR3 amino acids: CASSQEGTATGELFF. The CDR3 bases are TGTGCCAGCAGCCAAGAAGGCACAGCCACCGGGGAGCTGTTTTTT.

This chain links TRBV10-3 with TRBJ1-5, with a tentative D call TRBD1 (5 bases). The CDR3 extends over 18 amino acids. The germline V gene has CDR1 ENHRY and CDR2 SYGVKD. V was trimmed by 2 bases and J by 2 bases, leaving 19 bases between them. The CDR3, as DNA: TGTGCCATCAGTGAGCGGCAGGGCGGGTCCGGGGGCAATCAGCCCCAGCATTTT. This translates into CAISERQGGSGGNQPQHF.

This clonotype showed up many times. The V and J genes are TRBV7-2 and TRBJ1-2, with a possible D match to TRBD1 (5 bases). This CDR3 comprises 15 residues. The V end was cut by 5 bases, the J end by 0 bases, with 13 bases between. CDR1 and CDR2 (germline): SGHTA, FQGNSA. The CDR3 region has the DNA TGTGCCAGCAGCGCGACAGCGCGAGCTAACTATGGCTACACCTTC. Its protein product is CASSATARANYGYTF. Using reference TRBV7-2 and TRBJ1-2 for the parts outside the CDR3, the full variable domain is GAGVSQSPSNKVTEKGKDVELRCDPISGHTALYWYRQSLGQGLEFLIYFQGNSAPDKSGLPSDRFSAERTGGSVSTLTIQRTQQEDSAVYLCASSATARANYGYTFGSGTRLTVV.